These 13 T cell receptor beta chains originate from one sample sequenced in a study of blood T cell repertoires in COVID-19. TCRdb keeps only in-frame clones here, not all; method: immunoSEQ multiplex PCR. The sample lists 50,000 to 60,000 clones, around 87% occurring once. The sequenced sample was peripheral blood. All receptors come from a human donor with active COVID-19. The donor label of this sample is uncertain.

The chain employs TRBV28 and TRBJ1-2; the match to TRBD1 covers 9 bases. The CDR3 length is 15 residues. The germline gives CDR1 MDHEN, CDR2 SYDVKM. Trimming took 3 bases from V and 7 from J; bases not matched to a gene: 9. For the CDR3, the DNA is TGTGCCAGCAGTTTGACAGGGGGGGAGGTTTTTGGCTACACCTTC. Protein product: CASSLTGGEVFGYTF.

This clone was detected once. The V gene is TRBV10-3, the J gene TRBJ2-2, with a possible D match to TRBD1 (6 bases). Germline-derived CDR1 and CDR2 are ENHRY and SYGVKD. There are 15 residues in the CDR3. V lost 6 bases and J lost 2, with 13 bases in between. This chain's CDR3 is CAISSRDTNTGELFF. CDR3 bases: TGTGCCATCAGCTCCCGGGACACCAACACCGGGGAGCTGTTTTTT.

The rearrangement joins TRBV19 to TRBJ1-2; possibly TRBD1 for D (5 bases). The CDR3 is made up of 13 amino acids. V was trimmed by 4 bases and J by 7 bases, leaving 13 bases between them. The germline V gene has CDR1 LNHDA and CDR2 SQIVND (reference sequence). For the CDR3, the DNA is TGTGCCAGTAGTACGCAGGGTTTTGGTGGCTACACCTTC. This codes for CASSTQGFGGYTF.

The chain links TRBV2 to TRBJ2-3, with D possibly matching TRBD1 (5 bases). Trimming shortened V by 4 bases and J by 3 bases, and 11 bases separated the two germline ends. This CDR3 comprises 14 residues. Germline CDR1 is SNHLY and CDR2 is FYNNEI. Here the CDR3 reads CASSVRGWTDTQYF. CDR3 bases: TGTGCCAGCAGTGTAAGGGGTTGGACAGATACGCAGTATTTT.

The chain employs TRBV7-3 and TRBJ2-3; D not resolved. V lost 5 bases and J 3 bases, leaving 15 bases between the germline ends. Germline values: CDR1 SGHTA, CDR2 FQGTGA. The CDR3 length is 15 residues. The chain's CDR3 is CASSAAGGATDTQYF. The CDR3 region has the DNA TGTGCCAGCAGCGCCGCCGGCGGAGCAACAGATACGCAGTATTTT.

The rearrangement links TRBV13 to TRBJ2-1; 9 nucleotides match TRBD2. Germline V lookup: CDR1 PRHDT, CDR2 FYEKMQ (reference sequence). V shed 1 base and J 7 bases; nucleotides not matched to a gene: 5. The CDR3 has 15 residues. As DNA, the CDR3 is TGTGCCAGCAGCTTAGAGCTAGCGGGGAGAAATGAGCAGTTCTTC. Protein sequence: CASSLELAGRNEQFF.

The V call is TRBV7-9, the J call TRBJ1-4; TRBD1 agrees at 7 bases. The CDR3 contains 15 residues. CDR1 and CDR2 from the germline V gene are SEHNR and FQNEAQ (reference sequence). V was clipped by 5 bases and J by 6 bases; unmatched bases: 9. In nucleotides, the CDR3 is TGTGCCAGCAGCCGCTCAGGGGGTGGTGATGAAAAACTGTTTTTT. Translation gives CASSRSGGGDEKLFF. Variable domain in full (rest from reference TRBV7-9 and TRBJ1-4): DTGVSQNPRHKITKRGQNVTFRCDPISEHNRLYWYRQTLGQGPEFLTYFQNEAQLEKSRLLSDRFSAERPKGSFSTLEIQRTEQGDSAMYLCASSRSGGGDEKLFFGSGTQLSVL.

This clone was seen only once. V gene TRBV11-2 combines with J gene TRBJ1-1, with D tentatively TRBD1 (5 bases). CDR3 length: 14 residues. V shed 4 bases and J shed 5 bases, with 14 bases lying between them. Germline loops: CDR1 SGHAT, CDR2 FQNNGV. The CDR3 is CASSSGGGETEAFF. The CDR3 nucleotides read TGTGCCAGCAGCTCTGGGGGAGGAGAAACTGAAGCTTTCTTT. Combining the CDR3 with reference TRBV11-2 and TRBJ1-1 gives the whole variable domain EAGVAQSPRYKIIEKRQSVAFWCNPISGHATLYWYQQILGQGPKLLIQFQNNGVVDDSQLPKDRFSAERLKGVDSTLKIQPAKLEDSAVYLCASSSGGGETEAFFGQGTRLTVV.

This chain uses TRBV2 with TRBJ2-3; maybe TRBD2 (6 bases). The CDR3 covers 15 residues. Germline V CDR1 and CDR2: SNHLY, FYNNEI. The V gene lost 8 bases and the J gene lost 0 bases, with 15 bases spanning the gap. The CDR3 spells CASARERTSTDTQYF. CDR3 nucleotide sequence: TGTGCCAGCGCCCGGGAGAGAACTAGCACAGATACGCAGTATTTT.

The rearrangement uses TRBV14 and TRBJ2-7; TRBD1 aligns across 9 bases. The CDR3 is 15 residues long. V was clipped by 2 bases and J by 1 base; unmatched bases: 3. Germline V lookup: CDR1 SGHDN, CDR2 FVKESK. CDR3 DNA: TGTGCCAGCAGCCAATGGGACAGGGTATCCTACGAGCAGTACTTC. Translated, it gives CASSQWDRVSYEQYF.

The J gene is TRBJ2-1, the V gene TRBV5-4; a possible D gene is TRBD1 (6 bases). The CDR3 loop spans 15 amino acids. CDR1 and CDR2 from the germline V gene are SGHNT and YYREEE (reference sequence). V was cut by 2 bases and J by 2 bases, with 11 bases left in between. The CDR3 region is CASSFGTLAYNEQFF. The CDR3 DNA sequence: TGTGCCAGCAGCTTCGGGACATTGGCCTACAATGAGCAGTTCTTC.

This chain connects TRBV9 to TRBJ2-5; D gene ambiguous. CDR3 size: 15 residues. Germline assignment: CDR1 SGDLS and CDR2 YYNGEE. Trimming cost V 1 base and J 5 bases, with 15 bases left between them. The CDR3 nucleotides read TGTGCCAGCAGCGTAATGGCGATAGCCTCGGAGACCCAGTACTTC. This gives the protein CASSVMAIASETQYF.

The gene calls are TRBV4-2 and TRBJ2-7, with 8 bases that match TRBD1. V lost 0 bases and J lost 2; bases outside the gene matches: 6. This CDR3 has 16 residues. Germline-derived CDR1 and CDR2 are LGHNA and YNFKEQ. For the CDR3, the DNA is TGTGCCAGCAGCCAAGATTCCCAGGGGGCAACCTACGAGCAGTACTTC. Protein: CASSQDSQGATYEQYF.